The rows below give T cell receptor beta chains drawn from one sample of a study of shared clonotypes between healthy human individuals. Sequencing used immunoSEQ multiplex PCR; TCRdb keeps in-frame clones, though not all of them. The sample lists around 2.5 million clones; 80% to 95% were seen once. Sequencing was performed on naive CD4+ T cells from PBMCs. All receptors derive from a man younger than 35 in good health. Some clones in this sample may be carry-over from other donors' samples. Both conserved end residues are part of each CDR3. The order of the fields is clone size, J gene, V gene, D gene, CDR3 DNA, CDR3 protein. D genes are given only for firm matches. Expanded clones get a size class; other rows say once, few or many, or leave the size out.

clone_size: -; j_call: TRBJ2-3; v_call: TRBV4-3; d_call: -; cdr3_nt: TGCGCCAGCAGCCAAACAGTCACAGATACGCAGTATTTT; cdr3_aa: CASSQTVTDTQYF
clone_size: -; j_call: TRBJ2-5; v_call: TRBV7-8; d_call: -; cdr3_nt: TGTGCCAGCAGCTTAATGTCCGGCCAAGAGACCCAGTACTTC; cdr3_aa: CASSLMSGQETQYF
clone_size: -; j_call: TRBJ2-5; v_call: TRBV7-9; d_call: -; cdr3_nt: TGTGCCAGCAGCTCGAGAGAAGGACAAGAGACCCAGTACTTC; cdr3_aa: CASSSREGQETQYF
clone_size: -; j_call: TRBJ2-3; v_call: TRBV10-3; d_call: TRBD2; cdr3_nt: TGTGCCATCAGTGCGTTTGCGGGAGGGAGCACAGATACGCAGTATTTT; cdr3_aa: CAISAFAGGSTDTQYF
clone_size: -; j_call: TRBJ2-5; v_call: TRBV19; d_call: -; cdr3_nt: TGTGCCAGTAGTACCCGGGCCTCGGGGGAGACCCAGTACTTC; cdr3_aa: CASSTRASGETQYF
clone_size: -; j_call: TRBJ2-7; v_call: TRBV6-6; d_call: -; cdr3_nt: TGTGCCAGCAGTTACCGGGGCAGGGAGAACGAGCAGTACTTC; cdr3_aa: CASSYRGRENEQYF
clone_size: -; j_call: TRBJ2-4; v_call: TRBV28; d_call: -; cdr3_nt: TGTGCCAGCAGTCCGGGGGAGTCAGCCAAAAACATTCAGTACTTC; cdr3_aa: CASSPGESAKNIQYF
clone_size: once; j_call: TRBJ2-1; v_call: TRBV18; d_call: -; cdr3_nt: TGTGCCAGCTCACCAGAACAAAATGAGCAGTTCTTC; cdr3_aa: CASSPEQNEQFF
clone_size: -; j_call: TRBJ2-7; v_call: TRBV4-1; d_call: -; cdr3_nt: TGCGCCAGCAGCCAAGATTCAGCAGCCCTGTCCTACGAGCAGTACTTC; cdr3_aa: CASSQDSAALSYEQYF
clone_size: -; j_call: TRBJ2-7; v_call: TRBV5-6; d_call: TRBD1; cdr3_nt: TGTGCCAGCAGCGCCGCGGGACAGGGACTTATAAACGAGCAGTACTTC; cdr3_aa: CASSAAGQGLINEQYF
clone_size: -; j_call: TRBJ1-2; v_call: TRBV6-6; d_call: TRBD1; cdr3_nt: TGTGCCAGCACCACAGGACAGGGAAGGGCAGGCTATGGCTACACCTTC; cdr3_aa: CASTTGQGRAGYGYTF
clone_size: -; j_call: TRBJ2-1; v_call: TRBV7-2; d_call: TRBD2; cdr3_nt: TGTGCCAGCAAGCTAGCGGGAGCAGGCAATGAGCAGTTCTTC; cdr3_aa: CASKLAGAGNEQFF
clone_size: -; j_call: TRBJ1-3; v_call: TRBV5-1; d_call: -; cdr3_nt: TGCGCCAGCAGCCTAACCAGGTCCTCTGGAAACACCATATATTTT; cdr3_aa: CASSLTRSSGNTIYF
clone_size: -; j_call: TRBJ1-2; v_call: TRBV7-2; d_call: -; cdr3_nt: TGTGCCAGCAGCTTAGCGGGGATTAGCTATGGCTACACCTTC; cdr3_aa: CASSLAGISYGYTF
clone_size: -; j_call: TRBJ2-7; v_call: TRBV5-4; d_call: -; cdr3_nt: TGTGCCAGCAGCCGTACGGGAATCTCCTACGAGCAGTACTTC; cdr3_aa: CASSRTGISYEQYF
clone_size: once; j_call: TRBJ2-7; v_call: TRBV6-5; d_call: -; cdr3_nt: TGTGCCAGCAGTTCCGAAAGAAGGGGACCCTACGAGCAGTACTTC; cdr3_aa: CASSSERRGPYEQYF
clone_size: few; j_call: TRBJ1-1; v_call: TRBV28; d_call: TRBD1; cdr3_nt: TGTGCCAGCAGGATGGACAGGGTCACTGAAGCTTTCTTT; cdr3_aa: CASRMDRVTEAFF
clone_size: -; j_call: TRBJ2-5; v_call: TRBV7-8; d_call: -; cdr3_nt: TGTGCCAGCAGCTTTAGCAGGGAAGAGACCCAGTACTTC; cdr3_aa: CASSFSREETQYF
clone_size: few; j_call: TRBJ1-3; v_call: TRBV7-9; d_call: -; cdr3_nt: TGTGCCAGCAGCTTAGGGGTCTCTGGAAACACCATATATTTT; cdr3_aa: CASSLGVSGNTIYF
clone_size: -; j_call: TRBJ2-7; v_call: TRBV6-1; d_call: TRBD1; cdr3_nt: TGTGCCAGCAGTGAATCCGGGACAGGCTCCTACGAGCAGTACTTC; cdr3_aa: CASSESGTGSYEQYF
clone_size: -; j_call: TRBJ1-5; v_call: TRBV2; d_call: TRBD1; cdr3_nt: TGTGCCAGCGGACCGACAGGGAATCAGCCCCAGCATTTT; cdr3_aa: CASGPTGNQPQHF
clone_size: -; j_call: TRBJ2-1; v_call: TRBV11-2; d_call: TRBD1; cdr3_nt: TGTGCCAGCAGCTTAGAGTTACGACAGGGGCAGTTCTTC; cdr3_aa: CASSLELRQGQFF
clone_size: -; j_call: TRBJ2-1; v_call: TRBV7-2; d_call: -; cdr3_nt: TGTGCCAGCAGCTTAGAGACCCCCGGCCTCAATGAGCAGTTCTTC; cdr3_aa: CASSLETPGLNEQFF
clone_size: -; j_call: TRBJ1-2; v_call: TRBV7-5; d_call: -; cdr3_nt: TGTGTCAGAAGCTTAGTACAGTTCTATGGCTACACCTTC; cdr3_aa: CVRSLVQFYGYTF
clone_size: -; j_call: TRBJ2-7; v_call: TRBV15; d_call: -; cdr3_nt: TGTGCCACCAGCAGAGATCCAGGGTCCTACGAGCAGTACTTC; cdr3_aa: CATSRDPGSYEQYF
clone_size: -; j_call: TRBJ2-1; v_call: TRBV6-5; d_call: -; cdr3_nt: TGTGCCAGCAGTTATCGACCTTACAATGAGCAGTTCTTC; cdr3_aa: CASSYRPYNEQFF
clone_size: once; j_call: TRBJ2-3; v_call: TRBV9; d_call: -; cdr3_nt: TGTGCCAGCAGCCTCCGCACAGATACGCAGTATTTT; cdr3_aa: CASSLRTDTQYF
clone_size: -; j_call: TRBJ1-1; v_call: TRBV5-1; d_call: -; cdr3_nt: TGCGCCAGCAGCCCAGCTAAAATGCTAGTGGTGTCGGGTGAAGCTTTCTTT; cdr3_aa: CASSPAKMLVVSGEAFF
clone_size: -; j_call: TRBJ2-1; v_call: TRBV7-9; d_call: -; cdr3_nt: TGTGCCAGCAGCTTAGGGACACTGCACTACAATGAGCAGTTCTTC; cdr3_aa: CASSLGTLHYNEQFF
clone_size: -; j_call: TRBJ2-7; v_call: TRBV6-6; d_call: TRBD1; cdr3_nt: TGTGCCAGCAGTTACCAGCCGGGACAGGGGGAGCAGTACTTC; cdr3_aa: CASSYQPGQGEQYF
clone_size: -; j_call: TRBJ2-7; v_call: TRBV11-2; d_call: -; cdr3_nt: TGTGCCAGCAGCTTAGACTGGCAGGCCCCCTACGAGCAGTACTTC; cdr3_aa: CASSLDWQAPYEQYF
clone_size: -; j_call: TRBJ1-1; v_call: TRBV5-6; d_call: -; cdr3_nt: TGTGCCAGCAGCTTGGTCGGGTCAGGGACCAACACTGAAGCTTTCTTT; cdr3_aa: CASSLVGSGTNTEAFF
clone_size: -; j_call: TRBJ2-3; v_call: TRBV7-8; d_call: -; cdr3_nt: TGTGCCAGCAGTCCCGGGACCCTCATAGGGGGCACAGATACGCAGTATTTT; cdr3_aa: CASSPGTLIGGTDTQYF
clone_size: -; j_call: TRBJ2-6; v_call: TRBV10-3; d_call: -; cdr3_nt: TGTGCCATCAGCGCAGGGTCGGTCTCCTCTGGGGCCAACGTCCTGACTTTC; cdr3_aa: CAISAGSVSSGANVLTF
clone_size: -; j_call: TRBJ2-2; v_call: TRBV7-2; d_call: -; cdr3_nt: TGTGCCAGCAGCTTAATGAGGGGCCCGAACACCGGGGAGCTGTTTTTT; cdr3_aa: CASSLMRGPNTGELFF
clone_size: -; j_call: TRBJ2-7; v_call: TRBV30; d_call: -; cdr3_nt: TGTGCCTGGAGTGTAAAAGGGGGGTCCTACGAGCAGTACTTC; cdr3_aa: CAWSVKGGSYEQYF
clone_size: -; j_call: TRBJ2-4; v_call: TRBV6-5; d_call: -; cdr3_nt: TGTGCCAGCAGTTACCGAACAGGGCGAAACATTCAGTACTTC; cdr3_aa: CASSYRTGRNIQYF
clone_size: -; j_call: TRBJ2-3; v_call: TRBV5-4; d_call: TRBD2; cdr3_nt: TGTGCCAGCAGCCCACGGATCCTAGCGGGAGGGTTGGCAGATACGCAGTATTTT; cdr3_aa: CASSPRILAGGLADTQYF
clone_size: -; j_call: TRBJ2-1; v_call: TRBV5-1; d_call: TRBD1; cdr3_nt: TGCGCCAGCAGCTTGGTGACAGGGGCGCGCTATGAGCAGTTCTTC; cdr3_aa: CASSLVTGARYEQFF